This T cell receptor (beta chain) was observed in a study of T cells in localized non-small cell lung cancer (dated by TCRdb to the early 2020s). Notes on the research overall: The study examined T cell repertoires in approximately 240 patients with early-stage NSCLC and compared tumors with uninvolved tumor-adjacent lungs. A mean age of approximately 70 years was recorded for the NSCLC patients, of whom 129 were male and 90 to 110 were female. The cohort comprised approximately 240 treatment-naïve NSCLC patients with resected, localized lung tumors. The research as a whole found: Since the design was exploratory, TCR variables were selected using unadjusted p-values with no false-discovery rate correction. A median of around 50 of the top 100 tumor clones turned up in the paired uninvolved adjacent lung, and approximately 30 of those clones also ranked among the top 100 of that same adjacent lung. Longer overall survival was associated with higher T cell density in blood, whereas shorter survival was associated with higher clonality in adjacent lung. Multi-region tumor sequencing was not performed, so intratumor heterogeneity could not be excluded. Uninvolved tumor-adjacent lung showed the highest T cell clonality, higher than tumor, which suggests more focused antigenic responses in the uninvolved tumor-adjacent lung.

In the germline V gene, CDR1 corresponds to LGHNA and CDR2 to YNFKEQ. V loses 0 bases at its end and J loses 3 bases; junction bases beyond the gene matches: 8. Inclusive of the bounding cysteine and phenylalanine, the CDR3 is 17 residues long. CDR3 DNA is the only sequence kept; it has 51 bases, read in frame from the first base. Points on this clone: This receptor's antigen is unknown. There are no base qualities to consult, and no much larger clone falls within one base.

The immunoSEQ Assay was used to sequence TCR beta CDR3 regions from DNA. In the source study's methods: T cell density was computed as TCR beta template counts normalized to usable DNA estimated by amplifying housekeeping genes. Richness was estimated with the preseqR package, extrapolating to 400,000 templates for PBMC samples and 120,000 templates for tissue samples. Clonality was defined as one minus Pielou's evenness. Tissue-enriched TCRs were identified by differential abundance testing using productive amino-acid clonotypes, minimum total count 5 and alpha 0.1. The Jaccard Index and the Morisita Overlap Index were used to quantify repertoire overlap between compartments. GLIPH grouped TCR beta CDR3s together with public tetramer-defined viral CDR3s, and a viral motif had to include at least three viral sequences and also show V-gene enrichment. TCRdb provides this immuneACCESS table in a form limited to in-frame rearrangements. Some clones are lacking; in checked studies, under half of them reflect an unresolved V gene, and why the rest are absent is not known. V and J calls and clone size are as listed in that table; D and trimming were resolved from the DNA. Here the sample has about 22,000 clones; around nine tenths occur a single time. The ten biggest clones cover over 20% of the sample.

At diagnosis, peripheral blood, uninvolved tumor-adjacent lung and tumor were collected and stored as a combination of fresh-frozen and FFPE material. Blood samples were analyzed as peripheral blood mononuclear cells for TCR repertoire profiling. The V and J genes are TRBV4-2 and TRBJ2-5; 9 middle bases align to TRBD2. The sequence derives from a man aged 35 to 70 with stage II squamous cell lung carcinoma. This sample comprised PBMCs, obtained before any cancer treatment. The nucleotides read TGTGCCAGCAGCCAAGAACCAAGCGGGAGGACAGAAGAGACCCAGTACTTC. This encodes CASSQEPSGRTEETQYF.